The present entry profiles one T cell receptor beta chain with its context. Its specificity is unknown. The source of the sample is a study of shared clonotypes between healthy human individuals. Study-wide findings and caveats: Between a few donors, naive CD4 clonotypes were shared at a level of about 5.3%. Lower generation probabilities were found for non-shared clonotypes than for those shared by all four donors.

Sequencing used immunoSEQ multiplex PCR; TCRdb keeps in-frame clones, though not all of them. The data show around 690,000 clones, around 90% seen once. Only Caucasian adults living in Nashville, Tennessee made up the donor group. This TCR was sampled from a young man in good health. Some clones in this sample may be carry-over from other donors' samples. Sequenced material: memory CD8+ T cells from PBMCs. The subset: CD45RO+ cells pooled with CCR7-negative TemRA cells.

CDR3 coding DNA: TGTGCCAGCAGTTTTCAGGGGGCGGCCTACGAGCAGTACTTC. It translates to CASSFQGAAYEQYF. The chain is built from TRBV27 and TRBJ2-7, with 8 bases matching TRBD1. Per the germline V gene, CDR1 is MNHEY and CDR2 is SMNVEV (reference sequence). The CDR3 length is 14 residues. The J segment lost 2 bases and the V segment lost 3 bases, leaving 3 bases of the junction unmatched.